Included here is one T cell receptor beta chain sequence, with context. This clone's antigen is unknown. Base qualities are missing; no much larger clone stands one base away. This entry is derived from a study of shared clonotypes between healthy human individuals (dated by TCRdb to between 2020 and 2021). With respect to the entire study: The cohort comprised two women and a few men aged 18 to 49 years. Each donor's leukapheresis produced roughly between about 0.8 and 10 billion PBMCs. For each donor, three plates each were used for CD4 naive and CD4 memory, two plates were used for CD8 naive, and one plate was used for CD8 memory. To increase sequencing depth and limit assay-specific biases, different laboratories used diverse techniques to prepare libraries and sequence TCR repertoires. The study deeply sequenced blood TCR repertoires of about 5 healthy adults to estimate repertoire size and the extent of clonotype sharing between individuals.

TCR CDR3 regions were amplified from genomic DNA by multiplex PCR using the deep immunoSEQ assay. Extracted genomic DNA from each cell subset was distributed evenly across all wells of several immunoSEQ 96-well plates, and each plate was treated as a replicate. Each replicate PCR for sorted subsets received roughly 0.2 ug genomic DNA, equal to tens of thousands of T cell genomes. Purified libraries were quantified with a Qubit 3.0 fluorometer, sized on a Bioanalyzer 2100, and re-quantified with the KAPA Library Quantification kit. A separate single-read 150-cycle Illumina NextSeq 550 flow cell was used to sequence each immunoSEQ 96-well plate. The study's processing was this. The immunoSEQ output contained only junctional sequences without quality scores, so filtering could not match that applied to full-length reads. Sequences were annotated with PyIR, a Python wrapper for IgBLAST v1.9, and V/J genes and CDR3 were assigned using IMGT germline references. Reads with weak V/J assignments (E-value above 1e-6), missing CDR3, stop codons, out-of-frame junctions, or ambiguous translated residues were removed. V3J clonotypes were defined by identical inferred V gene, J gene, and CDR3 amino acid sequence. Percentage overlap between repertoires was calculated by dividing the number of shared unique clonotypes by the size of the smaller repertoire. Richness of each repertoire was evaluated using RTK rarefaction, the Chao1 estimator, and Recon v2.1 estimates of unobserved clonotypes. For all TCRbeta clonotypes obtained by the gDNA method from a handful of donors, generation probabilities were computed with OLGA. This is the immuneACCESS table as TCRdb keeps it, with only in-frame sequences that have V and J called. A part of the clones is gone; compared with another copy, unresolved V genes explain less than half, and the rest is unexplained. The V and J calls and the clone size are those of that table, but D and trimming were determined from the DNA. Here the sample has 780,000 or so clones; over 60% occur a single time. The top ten clonotypes cover around 1.7% of the sample.

Healthy HIV-negative adults with no recently reported acute infections or vaccinations were included as donors. Every donor was a Caucasian adult living in Nashville, Tennessee, USA. CD4+ T cells were enriched by magnetic negative selection; naive cells were then positively selected on CD45RA, and the negative fraction formed the memory subset. Blood was collected by leukapheresis, and PBMCs were isolated by Ficoll-Histopaque density gradient centrifugation and then cryopreserved in liquid nitrogen vapor phase. Analytical flow cytometry was used to check the purity and quantity of each magnetically sorted T cell population. From each sorted fraction, genomic DNA was isolated and quantified by UV absorbance on a Nanodrop 2000c. CDR1 and CDR2, looked up from the germline V gene, are SGHTA and FQGNSA. Between the V and J ends, shortened by 4 bases and 6 bases respectively, the junction contains 13 bases. Measured from the cysteine to the phenylalanine, the CDR3 is 13 residues long. Left in the record is the CDR3 DNA by itself, 39 bases read in frame from the first base.

The paper's findings and limits, for the study overall: Sampling was restricted to blood, and TCR repertoires in tissue are likely to differ from TCR repertoires in blood. Pairwise subsampling indicated that sequencing depth was expected to affect the degree of clonotype sharing among donors. Naive subsets generally had larger estimated clonotype richness than memory subsets. Incomplete sequencing was indicated by rarefaction of sorted-subset datasets, despite the large sequencing depth. Compared with non-shared clonotypes, the clonotypes found in all four sorted-subset donors had higher generation probabilities. Sharing across four donors was observed for around 5% of naive CD4, over 3% of naive CD8, 2% to 2.5% of memory CD4, and about 0.39% of memory CD8 clonotypes. The genetic and exposure-history diversity represented was limited by the small number of donors.

Sequencing was carried out using memory CD4+ T cells sorted from blood. The cell subset or site tag for this specimen amounts to: CD45RA-negative fraction. The chain employs TRBV7-2 and TRBJ2-7; TRBD1 could be the D gene, as 6 bases match. This clonotype was obtained from a woman aged 25 to 39 in good health. The bases are TGTGCCAGCAGCTCGGACAGCCTGGGCGAGCAGTACTTC. It translates to CASSSDSLGEQYF.